Presented here are 27 T cell receptor beta chains from one specimen sequenced in a study of CXCR3-negative and CXCR3-positive naive CD8 T cells. Study-level points and caveats: Naive cells that were CXCR3-positive had more hydrophobic TRB CDR3s (compared with CXCR3-negative naive cells).

For these TCRs, the target antigens are not known. Researchers prepared the TRB cDNA libraries using 5' RACE with UMI labels. With the 5' RACE reads reprocessed, TCRdb shows one record per CDR3 protein and no DNA. The repertoire shows over 5,500 distinct CDR3 sequences; the top ten hold about 1.5%. The sample taken for sequencing was naive CXCR3+ CD8+ T cells from blood. Subset: CD45RO-CCR7+CD27+CD95- naive CD8+ T cells expressing CXCR3 (TNR3+). The receptors were gathered from a human donor in good health. Some clones in this sample may be carry-over from other donors' samples.

According to its frequency, this clonotype is medium-sized (0.01 to 0.1%). The chain employs TRBV6-5 and TRBJ2-1; the D call from TCRdb, TRBD1, cannot be confirmed without DNA. The CDR3 is 14 residues long. CDR1 and CDR2 from the germline V gene are MNHEY and SVGAGI. The CDR3 loop is CASSYSGSRGEQFF.

The CDR3 loop reads CASSLSSYNSPLHF. The rearrangement links TRBV7-9 to TRBJ1-6. Germline CDR1 is SEHNR and CDR2 is FQNEAQ (reference sequence). The CDR3 is made up of 14 amino acids.

The chain carries TRBV23-1 and TRBJ1-1; the TRBD1 assignment by TCRdb is unverifiable without DNA. TRBV23-1 is an open reading frame, and its role is uncertain. The CDR3 runs 15 residues. The CDR3 protein is CASSQHPGKETEAFF.

The chain carries TRBV5-8 and TRBJ1-5. Germline lookup yields CDR1 SGHTS and CDR2 YDEGEE. This CDR3 has 14 amino acids. CDR3: CASSLVSGNQPQHF.

By frequency, this clonotype is medium-sized (0.01 to 0.1%). The chain has TRBV29-1 and TRBJ1-2; TCRdb indicates TRBD1, and absent DNA this call remains unverified. Germline CDR1 SQVTM, CDR2 ANQGSEA. CDR3 size: 16 residues. CDR3 residues: CSAVPLGQGIWDGYTF.

The chain is built from TRBV6-1 and TRBJ1-1. Germline V gene sequence: CDR1 MNHNS, CDR2 SASEGT. The CDR3 totals 14 residues. The CDR3 spells CASSPREGNTEAFF.

V is TRBV12-3 or TRBV12-4 and J is TRBJ1-1; TCRdb proposes TRBD1, but this gene call is untestable without DNA. The CDR3 loop spans 14 amino acids. CDR3 residues: CASSLQGLGTEAFF.

The chain has TRBV5-4 and TRBJ2-1; with no DNA, the TCRdb D assignment of TRBD2 cannot be verified. This CDR3 spans 19 amino acids. Germline loops: CDR1 SGHNT, CDR2 YYREEE (reference sequence). The CDR3: CASSLRGLAGGPGGNEQFF.

Measured by frequency, this clonotype is medium-sized. The chain has TRBV12-3 or TRBV12-4 and TRBJ1-2; TCRdb proposes TRBD1, but this gene call is untestable without DNA. The CDR3 extends over 11 amino acids. The CDR3 here is CATDSFGGYTF.

Measured by frequency, this clonotype is medium-sized. This chain links TRBV15 with TRBJ2-1; TCRdb designates TRBD2, a call that cannot be tested without DNA. This CDR3 contains 15 residues. Germline values: CDR1 LNHNV, CDR2 YYDKDF (reference sequence). CDR3 sequence: CATSRPGLGFNEQFF.

The chain joins TRBV28 to TRBJ2-7; there is no DNA to check the TCRdb D call of TRBD2. The CDR3 extends over 16 amino acids. The germline gives CDR1 MDHEN, CDR2 SYDVKM. This CDR3 is CASSLFREGPSYEQYF.

This clonotype is called medium-sized based on its frequency. The chain combines TRBV7-8 with TRBJ2-7; the TRBD1 assignment by TCRdb is unverifiable without DNA. There are 16 residues in the CDR3. The germline V gene has CDR1 SGHVS and CDR2 FQNEAQ. The CDR3 region is CASSSSGGQFLYEQYF.

This chain links TRBV29-1 with TRBJ1-2; lacking DNA, the TRBD1 call made by TCRdb goes unchecked. The CDR3 loop spans 15 amino acids. Germline lookup yields CDR1 SQVTM and CDR2 ANQGSEA. This chain's CDR3 is CSVEGGQAFSGGYTF. Full variable domain (missing parts from reference TRBV29-1 and TRBJ1-2): SAVISQKPSRDICQRGTSLTIQCQVDSQVTMMFWYRQQPGQSLTLIATANQGSEATYESGFVIDKFPISRPNLTFSTLTVSNMSPEDSSIYLCSVEGGQAFSGGYTFGSGTRLTVV.

The chain links TRBV27 to TRBJ1-2; the D call from TCRdb, TRBD1, cannot be confirmed without DNA. Looked up from germline, CDR1 is MNHEY and CDR2 is SMNVEV (reference sequence). This CDR3 region has 15 residues. CDR3 protein: CASSLMGTGNYGYTF.

By frequency, this clonotype registers medium-sized. V usage is TRBV6-5 and J usage is TRBJ2-7; TCRdb's D call of TRBD2 is untestable without DNA. Germline CDR1 MNHEY, CDR2 SVGAGI. The CDR3 runs to 15 residues. The CDR3 loop reads CASTGTSGSFDEQYF.

Measured by frequency, this clonotype is medium-sized (0.01 to 0.1%). Here the CDR3 reads CASTLGADQPQHF. V usage is TRBV12-3 or TRBV12-4 and J usage is TRBJ1-5; TCRdb outputs TRBD1, but without DNA this stays unchecked. The CDR3 totals 13 residues.

Frequency places this clonotype as medium-sized. This chain uses TRBV7-9 with TRBJ2-1; TCRdb picks TRBD2, but there is no DNA to check that call. This CDR3 contains 17 residues. Germline V gene sequence: CDR1 SEHNR, CDR2 FQNEAQ (reference sequence). The CDR3 is CASSSRGGGRFVDEQFF.

This clonotype is deemed medium-sized (0.01 to 0.1%) by its frequency. This chain connects TRBV29-1 to TRBJ2-1. The germline CDR1 and CDR2 sequences are SQVTM and ANQGSEA. The CDR3 extends over 13 amino acids. The CDR3 reads CSVGAISYNEQFF.

This clonotype is labeled medium-sized based on frequency. V is TRBV29-1 and J is TRBJ2-7; checking the TCRdb D call of TRBD1 is not possible without DNA. There are 13 residues in the CDR3. Germline lookup yields CDR1 SQVTM and CDR2 ANQGSEA. CDR3 in amino acids: CSAAGQSSYEQYF.

This clonotype ranks as medium-sized in terms of frequency. The V and J genes are TRBV29-1 and TRBJ1-1; the D gene TCRdb calls, TRBD1, cannot be checked with no DNA. The CDR3 contains 13 residues. Looked up from germline, CDR1 is SQVTM and CDR2 is ANQGSEA. CDR3: CSGRQGFGTEAFF.

The chain carries TRBV28 and TRBJ2-1; TCRdb's assignment of TRBD1 cannot be checked, as there is no DNA. Germline CDR1 reads MDHEN; CDR2 reads SYDVKM. The CDR3 covers 13 residues. The CDR3 sequence is CASSLRTYNEQFF.

This clonotype counts as medium-sized by frequency. This chain joins TRBV11-3 and TRBJ2-6; TCRdb reports TRBD1, a call that lacks DNA to check it against. CDR1 and CDR2 (germline): SGHNT, YENEEA. The CDR3 contains 19 residues. CDR3 amino acids: CASRARDRGKGYGANVLTF.

This clonotype ranks as medium-sized in terms of frequency. V is TRBV11-2 and J is TRBJ2-7; there is no DNA to check the TCRdb D call of TRBD1. This CDR3 contains 15 residues. From germline, CDR1 is SGHAT and CDR2 FQNNGV. The CDR3 sequence: CASSLTRGRIYEQYF.

The genes are TRBV5-4 and TRBJ2-3; TCRdb gives TRBD2 as the D gene, but with no DNA this cannot be confirmed. CDR1 SGHNT and CDR2 YYREEE come from the germline V gene (reference sequence). The CDR3 is made up of 15 amino acids. CDR3: CASSSGLASTDTQYF.

This clonotype is labeled medium-sized based on frequency. The genes are TRBV20-1 and TRBJ1-1; TCRdb reports TRBD1, a call that lacks DNA to check it against. The V gene's germline CDR1 is DFQATT and CDR2 SNEGSKA (reference sequence). The CDR3 is 14 residues long. The chain's CDR3 is CSPRGAGEPTEAFF.

According to its frequency, this clonotype is medium-sized. The V gene is TRBV14, the J gene TRBJ2-1. CDR1 is SGHDN and CDR2 is FVKESK in the germline V gene. The CDR3 totals 15 residues. The CDR3 loop is CASSQVLDLNDEQFF. Combining the CDR3 with reference TRBV14 and TRBJ2-1 gives the whole variable domain EAGVTQFPSHSVIEKGQTVTLRCDPISGHDNLYWYRRVMGKEIKFLLHFVKESKQDESGMPNNRFLAERTGGTYSTLKVQPAELEDSGVYFCASSQVLDLNDEQFFGPGTRLTVL.

Measured by frequency, this clonotype is medium-sized. This chain joins TRBV4-2 and TRBJ1-2; without DNA, the TCRdb call of TRBD1 cannot be checked. The CDR3 contains 11 residues. Germline V gene sequence: CDR1 LGHNA, CDR2 YNFKEQ. CDR3 residues: CASSHRDGYTF.